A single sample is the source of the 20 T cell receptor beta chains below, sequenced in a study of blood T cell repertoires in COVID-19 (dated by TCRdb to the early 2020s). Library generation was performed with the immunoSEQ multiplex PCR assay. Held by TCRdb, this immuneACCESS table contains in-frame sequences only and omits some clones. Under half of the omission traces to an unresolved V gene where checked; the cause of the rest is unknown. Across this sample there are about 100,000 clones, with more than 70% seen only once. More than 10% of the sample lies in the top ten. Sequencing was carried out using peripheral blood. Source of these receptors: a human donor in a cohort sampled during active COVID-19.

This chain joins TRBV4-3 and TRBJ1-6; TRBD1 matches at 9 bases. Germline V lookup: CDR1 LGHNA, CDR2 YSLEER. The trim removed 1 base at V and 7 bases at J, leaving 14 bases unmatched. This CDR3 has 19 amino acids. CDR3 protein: CASSQAHTSWTGVNSPLHF. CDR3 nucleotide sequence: TGCGCCAGCAGCCAAGCCCACACTTCTTGGACAGGGGTGAATTCACCCCTCCACTTT.

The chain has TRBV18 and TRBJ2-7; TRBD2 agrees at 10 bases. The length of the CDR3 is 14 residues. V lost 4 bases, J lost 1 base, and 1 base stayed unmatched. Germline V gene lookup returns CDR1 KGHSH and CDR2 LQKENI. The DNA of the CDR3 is TGTGCCAGCTCACGGACTAGCGGATCCTACGAGCAGTACTTC. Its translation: CASSRTSGSYEQYF.

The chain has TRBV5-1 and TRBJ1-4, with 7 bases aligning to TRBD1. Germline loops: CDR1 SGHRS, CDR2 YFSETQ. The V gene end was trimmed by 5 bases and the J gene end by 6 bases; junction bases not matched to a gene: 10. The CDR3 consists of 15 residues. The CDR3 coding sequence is TGCGCCAGCAGGGTTTTAGGGGGCATTCATGAAAAACTGTTTTTT. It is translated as CASRVLGGIHEKLFF.

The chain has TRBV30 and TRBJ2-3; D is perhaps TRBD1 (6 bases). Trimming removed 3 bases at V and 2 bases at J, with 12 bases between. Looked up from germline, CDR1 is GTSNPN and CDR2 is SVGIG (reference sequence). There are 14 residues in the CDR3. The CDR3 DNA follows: TGTGCCTGGAGCCGCACAGGGTCCACAGATACGCAGTATTTT. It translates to CAWSRTGSTDTQYF.

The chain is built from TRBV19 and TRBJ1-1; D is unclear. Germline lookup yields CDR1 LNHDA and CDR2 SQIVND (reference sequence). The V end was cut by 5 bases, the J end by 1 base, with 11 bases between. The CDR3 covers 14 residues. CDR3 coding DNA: TGTGCCAGTAGTGCCTTGGTCGGGAACACTGAAGCTTTCTTT. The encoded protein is CASSALVGNTEAFF.

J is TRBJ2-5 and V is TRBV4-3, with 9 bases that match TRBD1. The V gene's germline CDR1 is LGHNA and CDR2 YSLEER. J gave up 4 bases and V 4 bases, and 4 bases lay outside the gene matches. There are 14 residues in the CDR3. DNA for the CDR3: TGCGCCAGCAGCCCCGGGACAGGGTTAGAGACCCAGTACTTC. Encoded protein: CASSPGTGLETQYF.

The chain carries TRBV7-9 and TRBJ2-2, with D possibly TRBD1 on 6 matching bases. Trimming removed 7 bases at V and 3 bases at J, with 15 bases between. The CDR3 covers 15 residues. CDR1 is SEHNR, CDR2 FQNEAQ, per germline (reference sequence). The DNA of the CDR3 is TGTGCCAGCACCCCACAGGGTCGGGACACCGGGGAGCTGTTTTTT. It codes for CASTPQGRDTGELFF.

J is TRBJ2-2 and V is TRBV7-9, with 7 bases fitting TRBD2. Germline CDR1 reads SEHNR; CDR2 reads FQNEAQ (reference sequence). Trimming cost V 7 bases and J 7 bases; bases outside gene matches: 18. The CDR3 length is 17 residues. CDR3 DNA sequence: TGTGCCAGCACCTTCAATAGTGGGACTAAGATTTTCGGGGAGCTGTTTTTT. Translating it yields CASTFNSGTKIFGELFF.

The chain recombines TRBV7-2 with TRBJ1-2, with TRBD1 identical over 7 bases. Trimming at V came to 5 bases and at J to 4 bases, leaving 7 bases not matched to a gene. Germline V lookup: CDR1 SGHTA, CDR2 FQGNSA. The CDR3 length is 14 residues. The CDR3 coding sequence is TGTGCCAGCAGCCAAAACAGGGGTACCTATGGCTACACCTTC. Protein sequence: CASSQNRGTYGYTF.

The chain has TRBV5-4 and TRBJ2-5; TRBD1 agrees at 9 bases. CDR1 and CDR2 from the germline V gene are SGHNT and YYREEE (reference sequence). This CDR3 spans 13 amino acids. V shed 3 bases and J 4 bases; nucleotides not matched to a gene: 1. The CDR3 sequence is CASSWGQGETQYF. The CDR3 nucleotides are TGTGCCAGCAGCTGGGGACAGGGAGAGACCCAGTACTTC. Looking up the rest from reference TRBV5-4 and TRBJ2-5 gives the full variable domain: ETGVTQSPTHLIKTRGQQVTLRCSSQSGHNTVSWYQQALGQGPQFIFQYYREEENGRGNFPPRFSGLQFPNYSSELNVNALELDDSALYLCASSWGQGETQYFGPGTRLLVL.

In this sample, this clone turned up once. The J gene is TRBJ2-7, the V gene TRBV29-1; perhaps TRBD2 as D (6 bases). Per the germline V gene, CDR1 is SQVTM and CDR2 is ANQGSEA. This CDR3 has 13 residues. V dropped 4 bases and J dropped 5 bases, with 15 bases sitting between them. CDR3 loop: CSVGTSWTDEQYF. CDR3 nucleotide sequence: TGCAGCGTTGGCACTAGCTGGACCGACGAGCAGTACTTC.

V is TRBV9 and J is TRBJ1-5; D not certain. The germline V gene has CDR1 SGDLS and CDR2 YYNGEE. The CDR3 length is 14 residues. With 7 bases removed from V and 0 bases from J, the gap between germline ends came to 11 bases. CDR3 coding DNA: TGTGCCAGCGTCGGTTTCCTTAGCAATCAGCCCCAGCATTTT. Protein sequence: CASVGFLSNQPQHF.

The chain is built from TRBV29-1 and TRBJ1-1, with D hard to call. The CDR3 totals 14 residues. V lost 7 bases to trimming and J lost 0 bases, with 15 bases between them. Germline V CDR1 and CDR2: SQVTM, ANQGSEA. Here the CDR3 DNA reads TGCAGCGGGTTTAGATGGTCTTTGAACACTGAAGCTTTCTTT. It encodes CSGFRWSLNTEAFF.

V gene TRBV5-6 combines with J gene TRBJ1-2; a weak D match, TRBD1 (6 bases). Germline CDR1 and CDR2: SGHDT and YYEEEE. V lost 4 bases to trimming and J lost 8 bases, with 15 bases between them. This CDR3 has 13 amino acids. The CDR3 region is CASSPGDARGYTF. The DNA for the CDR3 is TGTGCCAGCAGCCCAGGGGACGCTCGAGGCTACACCTTC.

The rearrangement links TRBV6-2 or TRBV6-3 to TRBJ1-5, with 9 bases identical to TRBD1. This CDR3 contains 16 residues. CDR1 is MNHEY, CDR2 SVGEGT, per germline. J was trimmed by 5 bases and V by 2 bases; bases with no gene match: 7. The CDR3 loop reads CASSYPRTGDHQPQHF. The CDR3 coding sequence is TGTGCCAGCAGTTACCCCCGGACAGGGGACCATCAGCCCCAGCATTTT.

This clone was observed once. The CDR3 region is CASSPPADSNQPQHF. The DNA of the CDR3 is TGTGCCAGCTCACCACCGGCAGATAGCAATCAGCCCCAGCATTTT. The J gene is TRBJ1-5, the V gene TRBV18; D remains ambiguous. This CDR3 has 15 residues. The V and J ends lost 0 bases and 0 bases respectively, with 6 bases between them. The germline CDR1 and CDR2 sequences are KGHSH and LQKENI. The whole variable domain, remainder taken from reference TRBV18 and TRBJ1-5, is NAGVMQNPRHLVRRRGQEARLRCSPMKGHSHVYWYRQLPEEGLKFMVYLQKENIIDESGMPKERFSAEFPKEGPSILRIQQVVRGDSAAYFCASSPPADSNQPQHFGDGTRLSIL.

The CDR3 loop is CASSLGGIGGTDTQYF. CDR3 in DNA: TGTGCCAGCAGCTTAGGCGGGATAGGAGGCACAGATACGCAGTATTTT. The gene calls are TRBV11-2 and TRBJ2-3, with D perhaps TRBD2 (6 bases). This CDR3 has 16 residues. The germline V gene has CDR1 SGHAT and CDR2 FQNNGV. V was trimmed by 1 base and J by 1 base, leaving 12 bases between them.

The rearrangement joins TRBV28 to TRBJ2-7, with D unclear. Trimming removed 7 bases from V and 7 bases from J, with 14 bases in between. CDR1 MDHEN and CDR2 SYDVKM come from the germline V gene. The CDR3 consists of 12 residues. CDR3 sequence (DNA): TGTGCCAGCACCTCTTGGGCCGAAGAGCAGTACTTC. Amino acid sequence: CASTSWAEEQYF.

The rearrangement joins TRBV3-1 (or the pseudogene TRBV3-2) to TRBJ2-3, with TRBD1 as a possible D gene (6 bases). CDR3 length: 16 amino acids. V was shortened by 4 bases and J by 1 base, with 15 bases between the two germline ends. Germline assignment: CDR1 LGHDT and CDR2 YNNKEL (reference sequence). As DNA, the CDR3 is TGTGCCAGCAGCCCGCAAAGAGGGGGTGGCACAGATACGCAGTATTTT. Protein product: CASSPQRGGGTDTQYF.

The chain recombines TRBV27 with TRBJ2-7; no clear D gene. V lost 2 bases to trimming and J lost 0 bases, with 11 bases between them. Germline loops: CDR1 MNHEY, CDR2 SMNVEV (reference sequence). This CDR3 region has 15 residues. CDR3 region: CASSLSAGASYEQYF. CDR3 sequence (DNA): TGTGCCAGCAGTTTAAGTGCAGGCGCCTCCTACGAGCAGTACTTC.